This T cell receptor (beta chain) was retrieved from a study of blood T cell repertoires in COVID-19. Study-level background: From T cells, B-cell-depleted T cells, or PBMCs came the material, which was cDNA or gDNA.

Germline V CDR1 and CDR2: SEHNR, FQNEAQ (reference sequence). The CDR3 is made up of 15 amino acids. V was clipped by 7 bases and J by 5 bases, with 17 bases between them. Original data processing: Quantification of nucleated cells was approximated via reference gene primer amplification. Clones were read by immunoSEQ multiplex PCR, and TCRdb kept only the in-frame ones, dropping some. The V and J calls and clone size are taken from that table; D and trimming were inferred from the DNA. Seen here are 250,000 to 350,000 clones, approximately 83% observed once, and the top ten hold about a sixth. Seattle participants joined during active infection and were tracked over time.

V gene TRBV7-9 combines with J gene TRBJ1-4; D unclear. This receptor was identified in a person in their 70s with COVID-19, enrolled during active disease. Sequencing input: peripheral blood. The CDR3 region has the DNA TGTGCCAGCAAACAACTCGCGGCGGCCAATGAAAAACTGTTTTTT. It yields the protein CASKQLAAANEKLFF.